The 30 T cell receptor beta chains in this list originate from one sample, sequenced in a study of cytomegalovirus exposure and HLA in healthy donors. The PCR contained 60 Vbeta and 13 Jbeta primers. The data were produced by immunoSEQ multiplex PCR, yet TCRdb's version contains in-frame clones alone and is incomplete. The repertoire holds 170,000 or so clones, more than 60% seen once, with 3.7% in the top ten. Sequences were obtained from PBMCs. These receptors originate from a woman aged 55-69 years in good health and CMV-seropositive.

The chain joins TRBV19 to TRBJ2-1, with 15 positions matching TRBD2. Germline V gives CDR1 LNHDA, CDR2 SQIVND (reference sequence). This CDR3 is built from 17 residues. Trimming cost V 3 bases and J 4 bases; bases outside gene matches: 4. The CDR3: CASSIRTSGGVYNEQFF. The CDR3 DNA sequence: TGTGCCAGTAGTATCCGGACTAGCGGGGGGGTGTACAATGAGCAGTTCTTC.

Notes on this clone: This same CDR3 is encoded by further DNA sequences in the sample. The chain has TRBV19 and TRBJ2-2; 11 positions match TRBD2. CDR1 LNHDA and CDR2 SQIVND come from the germline V gene (reference sequence). J gave up 5 bases and V 7 bases, and 6 bases lay outside the gene matches. The CDR3 contains 15 residues. CDR3 coding DNA: TGTGCCAGTACCCCACTAGCGGGGGATACCGGGGAGCTGTTTTTT. It is translated as CASTPLAGDTGELFF.

This chain connects TRBV5-1 to TRBJ1-2; 7 positions agree with TRBD1. V gave up 0 bases and J gave up 8 bases; unmatched junction bases: 10. From germline, CDR1 is SGHRS and CDR2 YFSETQ. CDR3 length: 15 amino acids. The CDR3 bases are TGCGCCAGCAGCTTGGATGGGCCCCAGGGGGAGGGCTACACCTTC. Its translation: CASSLDGPQGEGYTF.

The chain employs TRBV7-6 and TRBJ2-1; 7 bases are shared with TRBD2. The V and J ends lost 2 bases and 4 bases, in that order; junction bases with no gene match: 11. The germline V gene encodes CDR1 SGHVS and CDR2 FNYEAQ. The length of the CDR3 is 17 residues. CDR3 in amino acids: CASSLSQGLADYNEQFF. In DNA form, the CDR3 reads TGTGCCAGCAGCTTATCTCAGGGTCTAGCGGATTACAATGAGCAGTTCTTC.

The rearrangement joins TRBV5-1 to TRBJ1-1, with D perhaps matching TRBD1 (6 bases). Trimming pared 4 bases from V and 6 bases from J, leaving 13 bases between. The CDR3 is made up of 13 amino acids. Germline CDR1 SGHRS, CDR2 YFSETQ. This CDR3 is CASSLRQDAEAFF. DNA of the CDR3: TGCGCCAGCAGCCTAAGACAGGACGCTGAAGCTTTCTTT.

This clone was observed a few times. The chain couples TRBV18 to TRBJ2-7, with TRBD2 matching 11 bases. V lost 4 bases and J lost 2; bases outside the gene matches: 7. The CDR3 extends over 16 amino acids. Germline V gene sequence: CDR1 KGHSH, CDR2 LQKENI. In nucleotides, the CDR3 is TGTGCCAGCTCACTCGAGACTAGCGGGACGCCCTACGAGCAGTACTTC. Translating it yields CASSLETSGTPYEQYF.

The CDR3 protein is CASSAGTANTGELFF. The CDR3 DNA reads as TGTGCCAGCAGCGCCGGGACAGCAAACACCGGGGAGCTGTTTTTT. The rearrangement links TRBV9 to TRBJ2-2; 7 nucleotides line up with TRBD1. The CDR3 totals 15 residues. V shed 3 bases and J 2 bases; nucleotides not matched to a gene: 4. Germline V gene data show CDR1 as SGDLS and CDR2 as YYNGEE.

With regard to this clone: The junction and the germline gene differ at one end; a read error may be behind it. The V gene is TRBV18, the J gene TRBJ2-7; 9 bases align to TRBD1. Germline V gene data show CDR1 as KGHSH and CDR2 as LQKENI. The CDR3 length is 15 residues. The CDR3 is CASPPSTPGQGEQYF. The CDR3 nucleotides read TGTGCCAGCCCACCTTCGACCCCGGGACAGGGCGAGCAGTACTTC.

The V call is TRBV2, the J call TRBJ2-7; tentative D call: TRBD2 (5 bases). The germline gives CDR1 SNHLY, CDR2 FYNNEI. V dropped 5 bases and J dropped 3 bases, with 8 bases sitting between them. CDR3 size: 12 residues. The CDR3 DNA sequence: TGTGCCAGCAGTCTCGGGGTCTACGAGCAGTACTTC. Translated, it gives CASSLGVYEQYF.

The V call is TRBV18, the J call TRBJ1-1; no definite D call. The V gene lost 3 bases and the J gene lost 2 bases, with 4 bases spanning the gap. This CDR3 comprises 12 residues. The V gene's germline CDR1 is KGHSH and CDR2 LQKENI. The CDR3 region has the DNA TGTGCCAGCTCACCCCGTAACACTGAAGCTTTCTTT. This gives the protein CASSPRNTEAFF.

This chain connects TRBV6-1 to TRBJ2-3, with a possible D match to TRBD1 (5 bases). Germline-derived CDR1 and CDR2 are MNHNS and SASEGT. V lost 4 bases and J 0 bases, leaving 11 bases between the germline ends. The CDR3 covers 15 residues. The CDR3 coding sequence is TGTGCCAGCAGTGGCCCAGGGTTTAGCACAGATACGCAGTATTTT. It specifies CASSGPGFSTDTQYF.

This clone occurred once. The J gene is TRBJ2-5, the V gene TRBV5-1; the match to TRBD2 covers 9 bases. Germline trimming cut 0 bases from V and 5 bases from J; bases unmatched to any gene: 5. There are 15 residues in the CDR3. Germline CDR1 SGHRS, CDR2 YFSETQ. The CDR3 DNA reads TGCGCCAGCAGCTTGGTTGGTAGCGGGAGTGAGACCCAGTACTTC. Translating it yields CASSLVGSGSETQYF. The variable domain in full, with the rest retrieved from reference TRBV5-1 and TRBJ2-5, is KAGVTQTPRYLIKTRGQQVTLSCSPISGHRSVSWYQQTPGQGLQFLFEYFSETQRNKGNFPGRFSGRQFSNSRSEMNVSTLELGDSALYLCASSLVGSGSETQYFGPGTRLLVL.

In its sample, this clone was seen once. At one boundary the junction diverges from the germline segment, which might be a read error. This chain links TRBV2 with TRBJ1-2, with TRBD1 identical over 7 bases. The CDR3 has 11 amino acids. CDR1 and CDR2 from the germline V gene are SNHLY and FYNNEI. In DNA form, the CDR3 reads TGTGCCAGCAGTGGCGACAGGGTCGTATCCTTC. Its translation: CASSGDRVVSF.

CDR3 DNA: TGCGCCATTGAGGACGAGCAGTACTTC. It codes for CAIEDEQYF. The chain uses TRBV10-1 and TRBJ2-7; D gene uncertain. The length of the CDR3 is 9 residues. V lost 10 bases and J 5 bases, leaving 6 bases between the germline ends. The germline CDR1 and CDR2 sequences are WNHNN and SYGVQD (reference sequence).

The rearrangement joins TRBV5-6 to TRBJ2-7; unclear D gene. V was cut by 4 bases and J by 6 bases, with 8 bases left in between. Per germline, CDR1 SGHDT and CDR2 YYEEEE. This CDR3 comprises 11 residues. The CDR3 DNA sequence: TGTGCCAGCAGCCGCGGATTCGAGCAGTACTTC. It translates to CASSRGFEQYF.

V and J are TRBV9 and TRBJ2-1; D perhaps matches TRBD1 (6 bases). The ends were cut back, 5 bases at V and 2 bases at J, with 14 bases in the middle. The length of the CDR3 is 15 residues. Germline V gene data show CDR1 as SGDLS and CDR2 as YYNGEE. The CDR3 is CASSSRDNPYNEQFF. The CDR3 DNA is TGTGCCAGCAGTTCCCGGGACAACCCCTACAATGAGCAGTTCTTC.

This chain links TRBV19 with TRBJ2-5, with 9 bases lining up with TRBD2. The CDR3 totals 15 residues. V trimming: 6 bases; J trimming: 0 bases; junction bases outside the gene matches: 5. CDR1 LNHDA and CDR2 SQIVND come from the germline V gene (reference sequence). In DNA form, the CDR3 reads TGTGCCAGTAGGGAGCGGGGGGCCAACCAAGAGACCCAGTACTTC. It is translated as CASRERGANQETQYF.

Turning to this clone: Other DNA sequences in the same sample also yield this CDR3. The rearrangement joins TRBV18 to TRBJ1-1, with D possibly TRBD1 on 5 matching bases. Germline V lookup: CDR1 KGHSH, CDR2 LQKENI. The CDR3 totals 13 residues. The ends were cut back, 3 bases at V and 1 base at J, with 6 bases in the middle. The CDR3 is CASSPGQNTEAFF. In DNA form, the CDR3 reads TGTGCCAGCTCACCCGGACAGAACACTGAAGCTTTCTTT.

The rearrangement joins TRBV11-2 to TRBJ1-2; TRBD1 matches 8 bases. Germline CDR1 reads SGHAT; CDR2 reads FQNNGV. V shed 5 bases, J shed 4 bases, and the junction held 3 bases outside the gene matches. The CDR3 extends over 13 amino acids. CDR3 DNA sequence: TGTGCCAGCAGCCTCGGGACAGGCTATGGCTACACCTTC. This sequence encodes CASSLGTGYGYTF.

With respect to this clone: This CDR3 is also generated by other DNA sequences in the sample. The chain is built from TRBV2 and TRBJ2-2; 8 nucleotides align to TRBD1. CDR3 size: 14 residues. Looked up from germline, CDR1 is SNHLY and CDR2 is FYNNEI. Trimming removed 6 bases from V and 1 base from J; junction bases left unmatched: 1. The CDR3 nucleotides are TGTGCCAGCAGCGGACAGGGGAACACCGGGGAGCTGTTTTTT. Its protein is CASSGQGNTGELFF.

This CDR3 reads CASSLGGGSAGELFF. The CDR3 region has the DNA TGTGCCAGCAGCTTAGGAGGTGGGTCGGCCGGGGAGCTGTTTTTT. The chain couples TRBV7-2 to TRBJ2-2, with D hard to call. Germline V CDR1 and CDR2: SGHTA, FQGNSA. Trimming shortened V by 1 base and J by 6 bases, and 12 bases separated the two germline ends. The CDR3 loop spans 15 amino acids.

The genes are TRBV6-4 and TRBJ2-3; 8 positions match TRBD2. V was pared by 6 bases and J by 6 bases, with 14 bases of the junction left unmatched. The CDR3 consists of 16 residues. Per germline, CDR1 MRHNA and CDR2 SNTAGT. DNA of the CDR3: TGTGCCAGCAGCGACCTTGCGGGAGGAGGTAGGGATACGCAGTATTTT. As protein: CASSDLAGGGRDTQYF.

This sequence joins TRBV18 and TRBJ2-7; 11 positions agree with TRBD1. V lost 5 bases, J lost 2 bases, and 5 bases stayed unmatched. CDR1 and CDR2 (germline): KGHSH, LQKENI. The CDR3 has 15 residues. In DNA form, the CDR3 reads TGTGCCAGCTCAGTGGACAGGGGGCAAGCCTACGAGCAGTACTTC. It is translated as CASSVDRGQAYEQYF.

This clone appeared a few times. The CDR3 sequence: CASSFLGLAGTLFPEQYF. CDR3 bases: TGCGCCAGCAGCTTCCTCGGACTAGCGGGAACTCTCTTCCCCGAGCAGTACTTC. The J gene is TRBJ2-7, the V gene TRBV5-1, with TRBD2 matching over 12 bases. This CDR3 comprises 18 residues. Per germline, CDR1 SGHRS and CDR2 YFSETQ. V shed 2 bases, J shed 6 bases, and the junction held 15 bases outside the gene matches.

The V gene is TRBV7-9, the J gene TRBJ1-3; 7 positions agree with TRBD1. Germline V gene sequence: CDR1 SEHNR, CDR2 FQNEAQ (reference sequence). The CDR3 is made up of 17 amino acids. V trimming: 7 bases; J trimming: 4 bases; junction bases outside the gene matches: 16. CDR3 sequence: CASNRRERGLTGNTIYF. The CDR3, as DNA: TGTGCCAGCAACCGTCGCGAGAGGGGGCTAACAGGAAACACCATATATTTT.

The chain joins TRBV6-5 to TRBJ1-1, with 8 bases that match TRBD1. The CDR3 length is 15 residues. CDR1 and CDR2 (germline): MNHEY, SVGAGI. The trim removed 5 bases at V and 5 bases at J, leaving 10 bases unmatched. This CDR3 is CASSTNSDRETEAFF. CDR3 sequence (DNA): TGTGCCAGCAGTACCAACTCGGACAGGGAGACTGAAGCTTTCTTT.

The J gene is TRBJ1-5, the V gene TRBV19; the D gene is possibly TRBD1 (5 bases). Between the trimmed V and J ends, which lost 3 bases and 2 bases, there was a span of 14 bases. Germline V CDR1 and CDR2: LNHDA, SQIVND (reference sequence). CDR3 length equals 16 residues. This CDR3 is CASSIGGARGNQPQHF. The CDR3 nucleotides read TGTGCCAGTAGTATTGGAGGGGCCAGGGGCAATCAGCCCCAGCATTTT.

The V gene is TRBV27, the J gene TRBJ2-5; 8 nucleotides match TRBD2. The J call may be incorrect, as the DNA end agrees better with TRBJ2-7. CDR1 is MNHEY, CDR2 SMNVEV, per germline (reference sequence). The CDR3 is made up of 14 amino acids. CDR3 DNA sequence: TGTGCCAGCAGTCCAAGCGGGGGCCCCTACGAGCAGTACTTC. Protein sequence: CASSPSGGPYEQYF.

The chain employs TRBV19 and TRBJ1-2; 7 bases are a match to TRBD1. Trimming took 3 bases from V and 0 from J; bases not matched to a gene: 7. This CDR3 region has 16 residues. The germline V gene encodes CDR1 LNHDA and CDR2 SQIVND (reference sequence). The chain's CDR3 is CASSMMRGRSNYGYTF. For the CDR3, the DNA is TGTGCCAGTAGTATGATGAGGGGGCGATCTAACTATGGCTACACCTTC.

The chain combines TRBV19 with TRBJ1-1, with TRBD1 matching 10 bases. CDR1 and CDR2 from the germline V gene are LNHDA and SQIVND (reference sequence). V gave up 4 bases and J gave up 11 bases; unmatched junction bases: 7. There are 13 residues in the CDR3. The CDR3 here is CASSSRDRGFAFF. In nucleotides, the CDR3 is TGTGCCAGTAGTAGCCGGGACAGGGGTTTTGCTTTCTTT. Full variable domain (outside the CDR3, taken from reference TRBV19 and TRBJ1-1): DGGITQSPKYLFRKEGQNVTLSCEQNLNHDAMYWYRQDPGQGLRLIYYSQIVNDFQKGDIAEGYSVSREKKESFPLTVTSAQKNPTAFYLCASSSRDRGFAFFGQGTRLTVV.